The rows below give T cell receptor beta chains drawn from one sample of a study of cytomegalovirus exposure and HLA in healthy donors. The protocol was immunoSEQ multiplex PCR, while the TCRdb copy is restricted to in-frame clones and leaves out a portion. The table has approximately 90,000 clones, 96% seen once. The sequenced material came from PBMCs. These receptors were obtained from a man aged 18-30 years in good health and CMV-seronegative. Each CDR3 is given with its conserved first and last residue. The order of the fields is V gene, D gene, J gene, clone size, CDR3 protein, CDR3 DNA. D genes are given only for firm matches. Part of the rows lack a size; the others show once, few, many or a class for expanded clones.

>TRBV21-1|NA|TRBJ2-5|few
CASSKAGQGETQYF
TGTGCCAGCAGCAAAGCGGGACAGGGAGAGACCCAGTACTTC
>TRBV9|TRBD2|TRBJ2-3|NA
CASSLTGTSVNTDTQYF
TGTGCCAGCAGCTTAACCGGGACTAGCGTAAACACAGATACGCAGTATTTT
>TRBV2|TRBD2|TRBJ2-7|once
CASSELLAGAREQYF
TGTGCCAGCAGTGAATTACTAGCGGGAGCGAGGGAGCAGTACTTC
>TRBV5-1|TRBD1|TRBJ2-7|NA
CASSLEGAPTYEQYF
TGCGCCAGCAGCTTGGAGGGGGCTCCCACCTACGAGCAGTACTTC
>TRBV6-1|TRBD1|TRBJ1-3|NA
CASSEVGGVNTIYF
TGTGCCAGCAGTGAAGTAGGGGGCGTAAACACCATATATTTT
>TRBV12-5|NA|TRBJ2-5|NA
CASGLVEVRQETQYF
TGTGCTAGTGGTTTGGTAGAGGTCAGACAAGAGACCCAGTACTTC
>TRBV5-1|NA|TRBJ1-3|NA
CASSSGEVSGNTIYF
TGCGCCAGCAGCTCGGGAGAAGTATCTGGAAACACCATATATTTT
>TRBV7-9|NA|TRBJ1-3|NA
CASNMQGGLNTIYF
TGTGCCAGTAACATGCAGGGTGGGTTAAACACCATATATTTT
>TRBV28|NA|TRBJ2-2|NA
CASSPIEPANTGELFF
TGTGCCAGCAGCCCTATCGAGCCGGCGAACACCGGGGAGCTGTTTTTT
>TRBV13|NA|TRBJ2-7|NA
CASSPRGGGDDEQYF
TGTGCCAGCAGCCCCAGGGGAGGGGGAGACGACGAGCAGTACTTC
>TRBV19|NA|TRBJ2-3|NA
CASSAGPAEDTQYF
TGTGCCAGTAGTGCGGGTCCAGCCGAAGATACGCAGTATTTT
>TRBV2|NA|TRBJ1-5|NA
CASRLGGGFSNQPQHF
TGTGCCAGCAGACTAGGCGGGGGGTTTAGCAATCAGCCCCAGCATTTT
>TRBV9|NA|TRBJ2-5|NA
CASSVGGRGQETQYF
TGTGCCAGCAGCGTAGGCGGACGGGGGCAAGAGACCCAGTACTTC
>TRBV5-1|TRBD2|TRBJ2-5|NA
CASSLSGRAGETQYF
TGCGCCAGCAGCTTAAGCGGGAGGGCCGGGGAGACCCAGTACTTC
>TRBV10-1|TRBD2|TRBJ2-3|NA
CASSEGLAGDTQYF
TGCGCCAGCAGTGAGGGACTAGCAGGAGATACGCAGTATTTT
>TRBV11-2|NA|TRBJ2-3|NA
CASSKTGVSTDTQYF
TGTGCCAGCAGCAAAACAGGAGTAAGCACAGATACGCAGTATTTT
>TRBV27|TRBD2|TRBJ2-7|NA
CASSRGGGRGEQYF
TGTGCCAGCAGCCGGGGGGGCGGGAGGGGCGAGCAGTACTTC
>TRBV4-1|NA|TRBJ2-1|NA
CASSQGVVSGYYNEQFF
TGCGCCAGCAGCCAAGGTGTAGTCTCCGGGTACTACAATGAGCAGTTCTTC
>TRBV28|TRBD2|TRBJ2-3|NA
CASSFSWTSGRNTDTQYF
TGTGCCAGCAGTTTTTCGTGGACTAGCGGGAGGAACACAGATACGCAGTATTTT
>TRBV7-2|NA|TRBJ1-2|NA
CASSSRLLRGGYTF
TGTGCCAGCAGCTCCCGTCTTCTTAGGGGCGGCTACACCTTC
>TRBV6-6|NA|TRBJ2-7|NA
CATSSNRDYEQYF
TGTGCCACCTCCTCTAACAGGGACTACGAGCAGTACTTC
>TRBV19|NA|TRBJ2-1|NA
CASSIPEGKRYNEQFF
TGTGCCAGTAGTATACCGGAAGGCAAGAGGTACAATGAGCAGTTCTTC
>TRBV6-5|TRBD2|TRBJ2-2|NA
CATTSGRVGGGELFF
TGTGCCACGACTAGCGGGAGGGTTGGTGGCGGGGAGCTGTTTTTT
>TRBV4-1|TRBD1|TRBJ2-1|NA
CASSRDRGPYNEQFF
TGCGCCAGCAGCCGAGACAGGGGGCCCTACAATGAGCAGTTCTTC
>TRBV27|NA|TRBJ2-7|once
CASSLYGITYEQYF
TGTGCCAGCAGTTTATACGGGATCACCTACGAGCAGTACTTC
>TRBV7-9|TRBD1|TRBJ2-7|NA
CASSTRDRGGYEQYF
TGTGCCAGCAGCACCCGGGACAGGGGCGGCTACGAGCAGTACTTC
>TRBV5-1|TRBD1|TRBJ2-1|NA
CASSRGQDRWRDNEQFF
TGCGCCAGCAGCCGAGGTCAGGACAGGTGGAGAGACAATGAGCAGTTCTTC
>TRBV18|NA|TRBJ2-3|once
CASSPRSGVGTDTQYF
TGTGCCAGCTCACCACGAAGCGGAGTGGGCACAGATACGCAGTATTTT
>TRBV7-7|TRBD1|TRBJ2-1|NA
CASSLGDSSYNEQFF
TGTGCTAGCAGCCTAGGGGACAGCTCCTACAATGAGCAGTTCTTC